This T cell receptor beta chain originates from a study of blood T cell repertoires in COVID-19 (dated by TCRdb to the early 2020s). The study in broad terms: Collaborator samples came from the United States, Italy and Spain and covered acute and convalescent phases of COVID-19. The material from the prospective study consisted of cDNA or gDNA derived from T cells, B-cell-depleted T cells, or PBMCs. The dataset comprised deeply sampled blood TCRbeta repertoires from subjects exposed to, actively infected with, or recovered from COVID-19. The repertoires were released in a freely available public database meant as a resource for research on the immune response to SARS-CoV-2. The samples were drawn from the first 160 participants of the ongoing ImmuneRACE study and from 950 to 1,500 subjects provided by 6 global collaborators. Nearly every sample came with metadata listing a de-identified subject ID, COVID-19 status, age in years and sex. Where available, HLA class I and class II types were taken from metadata supplied by the sample provider and were not determined by assay-based typing. Overall results and qualifications from the work: How much clinical and demographic metadata was included differed by source and by participant, and the metadata was provided uncurated.

Of note for this clone: The antigen it recognizes is unknown. No much larger clonotype is one base removed from it; base qualities were not supplied.

Taken from the germline V gene (reference sequence), the CDR1 and CDR2 loops are SGHNT and YYREEE. The CDR3 starts with the cysteine, ends with the phenylalanine, and has 16 residues. The entry retains the CDR3 DNA only, 48 bases that are in frame from base 1. The junction shows trimming of 4 bases on V and 3 bases on J, and the gene matches do not reach 10 bases of it. The immunoSEQ Assay, a bias-controlled multiplex PCR, was used to amplify TCRbeta CDR3 regions from genomic DNA. In the paper's pipeline: Nucleated cell counts per sample were estimated from amplification of reference gene primers within the assay. To quantify the absolute abundance of each unique TCRbeta CDR3 rearrangement, sequence reads were collapsed and filtered. For each sample, productive Simpson clonality was calculated by taking the square root of Simpson's diversity index across productive rearrangements. Sourced from immuneACCESS, this table was stored by TCRdb with only in-frame sequences that have V and J called. A share of the clones is absent; for the studies checked, an unresolved V gene accounts for under half, and the remainder has no known explanation. V and J calls and clone size follow that table, whereas D and trimming were derived from the DNA. Present in this sample are fewer than 450,000 clones, approximately 88% of which were seen just once. The top ten clonotypes cover over 9.5% of the sample.

One collaborating source in Seattle enrolled patients while the patients were actively infected and followed the patients over time throughout the course of disease. Whole blood was collected in K2EDTA tubes by collaborating institutions according to the institutions' own protocols. For TCRbeta analysis, collaborator samples were shipped as frozen whole blood, as isolated PBMCs, or as DNA extracted from either sample type. The sequence is built from TRBV5-4 and TRBJ2-5, with TRBD1 matching 9 junction bases. This TCR came from a woman in her forties or fifties with COVID-19, enrolled during active disease. Source material: peripheral blood. The DNA sequence follows: TGTGCCAGCAGCGATGACGGGACAGGGCGTGAAGAGACCCAGTACTTC. Its translation reads: CASSDDGTGREETQYF.